This TCR beta chain was obtained from a study of post-analysis software for immune sequencing data. Turning to the study itself: The cohort encompassed relapsing-remitting, secondary progressive and progressive-relapsing multiple sclerosis disease courses.

With regard to this clonotype: What it binds is unknown. This may come from a read error, since a much larger clone is one base off.

General study findings and limits: With F measure, samples from one preparation batch clustered together strongly.

TCR beta cDNA libraries had unique molecular identifiers. The T cell input of about 1 to 10 million gave about half a million cDNA molecules. TCRdb fed the PCR reads into MiXCR, producing one record per CDR3 protein. This sample has around 400,000 distinct CDR3 sequences, with roughly 30% found just once. Sample: blood. This receptor was identified in a girl aged 10 to 17 with multiple sclerosis.

The CDR3 nucleotides read TGCAGTGCCTCGAGGGGGGGCGGAAACATTCAGTACTTC. Translation gives CSASRGGGNIQYF. The V gene is TRBV20-1, the J gene TRBJ2-4; D perhaps matches TRBD2 (7 bases). Trimming removed 6 bases at V and 6 bases at J, with 15 bases between. Germline V gene data show CDR1 as DFQATT and CDR2 as SNEGSKA (reference sequence). CDR3 size: 13 residues.